The source of this TCR beta chain is a study of blood T cell repertoires in COVID-19 (dated by TCRdb to the early 2020s). The study in broad terms: Collaborator samples came from the United States, Italy and Spain and covered acute and convalescent phases of COVID-19. Sample metadata almost always included a de-identified subject ID, COVID-19 status, age in years and sex. Samples came from the ongoing ImmuneRACE study (first 160 participants) plus 1,254 subjects from 6 global collaborators. The dataset comprised deeply sampled blood TCRbeta repertoires from subjects exposed to, actively infected with, or recovered from COVID-19. The prospective study material was composed of cDNA or gDNA derived from T cells, B-cell-depleted T cells, or PBMCs. The repertoires were made available in a free public database intended to serve as a resource for research on the immune response to SARS-CoV-2. Where available, HLA class I and class II types were obtained from metadata supplied by the sample provider rather than from assay-based typing.

Trimming at the junction amounts to 4 bases on V and 0 bases on J, and the germline ends lie 13 bases apart. Its CDR3 holds 16 amino acids, cysteine through phenylalanine. Solely the CDR3 DNA is kept, with 48 bases framed from the first base. Taken from the germline V gene (reference sequence), the CDR1 and CDR2 loops are LNHNV and YYDKDF. TCRbeta CDR3 regions were amplified from genomic DNA by means of the immunoSEQ Assay, a bias-controlled multiplex PCR. Concerning the study's data processing: The number of nucleated cells in each sample was estimated by amplification of reference gene primers within the assay. To quantify the absolute abundance of each unique TCRbeta CDR3 rearrangement, sequence reads were collapsed and filtered. For each sample, productive Simpson clonality was calculated by taking the square root of Simpson's diversity index across productive rearrangements. This is the immuneACCESS table as TCRdb keeps it, with only in-frame sequences that have V and J called. A part of the clones is gone; compared with another copy, unresolved V genes explain less than half, and the rest is unexplained. V, J and clone size reflect that table, while D and trimming were determined from the DNA. The sample yields over 600,000 clones; 75% to 90% were counted once. The ten biggest clones cover 0.2% to 0.3% of the sample.

The research as a whole found: The quantity of clinical and demographic metadata differed by source and by participant and was supplied without curation.

Collaborating institutions collected whole blood in K2EDTA tubes following their own protocols. For TCRbeta analysis, collaborators shipped samples as frozen whole blood, isolated PBMCs, or DNA extracted from either of those sample types. Concerning this clone: This receptor's antigen is unknown. Base qualities are not provided; no much larger clone lies one nucleotide away.

The sequence came from a woman under 30 with acute or convalescent COVID-19. The specimen sequenced was peripheral blood. The chain uses TRBV15 and TRBJ1-5; 6 matching bases give a weak D call of TRBD1. For the CDR3, the sequence is CATSKGEFISNQPQHF. The DNA sequence follows: TGTGCCACCAGCAAGGGGGAGTTTATTAGCAATCAGCCCCAGCATTTT.